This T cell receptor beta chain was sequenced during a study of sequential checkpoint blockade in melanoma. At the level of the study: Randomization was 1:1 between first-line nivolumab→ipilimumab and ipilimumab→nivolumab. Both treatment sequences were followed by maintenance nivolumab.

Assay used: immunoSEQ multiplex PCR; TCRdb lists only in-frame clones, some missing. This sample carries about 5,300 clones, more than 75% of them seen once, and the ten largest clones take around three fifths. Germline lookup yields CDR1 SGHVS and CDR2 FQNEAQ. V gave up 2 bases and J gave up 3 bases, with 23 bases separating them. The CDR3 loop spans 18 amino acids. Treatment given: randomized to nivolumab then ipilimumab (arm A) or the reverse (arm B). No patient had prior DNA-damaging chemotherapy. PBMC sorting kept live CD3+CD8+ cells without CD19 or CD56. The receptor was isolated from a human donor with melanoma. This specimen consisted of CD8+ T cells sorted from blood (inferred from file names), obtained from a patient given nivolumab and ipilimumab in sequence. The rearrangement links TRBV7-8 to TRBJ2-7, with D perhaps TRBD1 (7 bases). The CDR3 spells CASSLTTGQEGPLYEQYF. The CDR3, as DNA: TGTGCCAGCAGCTTAACAACAGGACAGGAGGGCCCACTCTACGAGCAGTACTTC.